This TCR beta chain appears in the sequencing data of a study of T cell responses to AZD1222 COVID-19 vaccine. Study-wide results and limits: Sampling captured repertoires only after the peak T cell response. Seropositivity was recorded at baseline in only 6 or 7 AZD1222 recipients. Spike-specific TCR breadth rose after two AZD1222 doses, and depth rose as well. White British ancestry dominated among donors, who included more females, and clonal diversity was possibly underestimated.

A remark on this clone: Its antigen is currently unknown.

TCRdb's table, derived via immunoSEQ multiplex PCR, lists solely in-frame clones and lacks some. The sample comprises approximately 190,000 clones, roughly 92% of which are singletons, and 1% to 1.5% rests with the top ten. Specimen: peripheral blood, collected on day 0 of AZD1222 vaccination. The TCR originated in an adult in good health.

The CDR3: CASSLDSGGHNEQFF. Here the CDR3 DNA reads TGTGCCAGCAGCTTAGATAGCGGGGGGCACAATGAGCAGTTCTTC. This chain connects TRBV7-2 to TRBJ2-1; 10 bases fit TRBD2. The CDR3 consists of 15 residues. Unmatched junction bases numbered 2, after V lost 1 base and J lost 5 bases. CDR1 and CDR2 from the germline V gene are SGHTA and FQGNSA.